This T cell receptor beta chain derives from a study of T cell changes during pregnancy in multiple sclerosis. In germline, CDR1 is LNHNV, CDR2 YYDKDF (reference sequence). There are 14 residues in the CDR3. V lost 4 bases to trimming and J lost 7 bases; unmatched junction nucleotides: 3. TCRdb keeps only in-frame clones here, not all; method: immunoSEQ multiplex PCR. This sample carries about 17,000 clones, approximately 88% of them seen once, and the ten largest clones take around 13%. The sequence was collected from a female donor in good health, enrolled as a control in a pregnancy study. The sequencing used CD8+ T cells from peripheral blood mononuclear cells, collected after pregnancy. The rearrangement links TRBV15 to TRBJ1-4; 10 positions match TRBD1. The CDR3 protein is CATSKDRGSEKLFF. The CDR3 DNA is TGTGCCACCAGCAAGGACAGGGGGAGTGAAAAACTGTTTTTT.